The following is a TCR beta chain sequence with its context. The entry originates in a study of T cell changes during pregnancy in multiple sclerosis. CDR1 MDHEN and CDR2 SYDVKM come from the germline V gene. Trimming removed 5 bases at V and 2 bases at J, with 12 bases between. The CDR3 totals 14 residues. Produced via immunoSEQ multiplex PCR; TCRdb's table is partial and in-frame only. Of about 100,000 clones in the sample, around 92% were seen once. The starting material was peripheral blood, obtained after pregnancy. The TCR comes from a female donor with multiple sclerosis, enrolled in a pregnancy study. V is TRBV28 and J is TRBJ2-5, with D perhaps TRBD2 (6 bases). The CDR3 bases are TGTGCCAGCAGTCCCCGGGACTTTCAAGAGACCCAGTACTTC. The encoded protein is CASSPRDFQETQYF.